This T cell receptor beta chain was found in a study of blood T cell repertoires in COVID-19. Data came from immunoSEQ multiplex PCR; TCRdb stores just in-frame clones and leaves some out. The sample shows approximately 210,000 clones, 86% of them seen only once. The CDR3 totals 14 residues. Deletions cut 4 bases from V and 1 base from J, with 8 bases between. Germline V lookup: CDR1 MNHEY, CDR2 SVGAGI. The receptor's source is a man aged 25-45 years who had recovered from COVID-19. Specimen: peripheral blood. The chain has TRBV6-5 and TRBJ1-5; D is ambiguous. The CDR3 region is CASSSLRSNQPQHF. Here the CDR3 DNA reads TGTGCCAGCAGTTCACTCAGGAGCAATCAGCCCCAGCATTTT.